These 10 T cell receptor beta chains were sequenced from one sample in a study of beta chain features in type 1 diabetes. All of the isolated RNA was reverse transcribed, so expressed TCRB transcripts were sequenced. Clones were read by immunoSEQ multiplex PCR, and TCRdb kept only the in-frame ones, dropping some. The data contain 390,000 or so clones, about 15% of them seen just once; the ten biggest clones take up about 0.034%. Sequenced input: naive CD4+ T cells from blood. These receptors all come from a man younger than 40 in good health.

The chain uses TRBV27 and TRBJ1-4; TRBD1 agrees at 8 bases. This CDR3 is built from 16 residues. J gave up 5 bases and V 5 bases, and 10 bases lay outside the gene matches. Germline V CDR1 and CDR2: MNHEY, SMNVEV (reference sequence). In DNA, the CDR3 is TGTGCCAGCAGTCCGACCCGGACAGGGTGGAATGAAAAACTGTTTTTT. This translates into CASSPTRTGWNEKLFF.

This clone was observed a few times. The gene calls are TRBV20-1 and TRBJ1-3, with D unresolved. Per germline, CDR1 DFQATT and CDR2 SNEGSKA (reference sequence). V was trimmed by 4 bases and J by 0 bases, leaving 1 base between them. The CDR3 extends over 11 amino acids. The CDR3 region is CSAISGNTIYF. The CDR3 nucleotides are TGCAGTGCTATCTCTGGAAACACCATATATTTT.

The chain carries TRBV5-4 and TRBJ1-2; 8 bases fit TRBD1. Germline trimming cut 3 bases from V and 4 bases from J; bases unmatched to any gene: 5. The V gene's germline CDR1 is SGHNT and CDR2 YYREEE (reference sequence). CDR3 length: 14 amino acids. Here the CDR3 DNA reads TGTGCCAGCAGCTATGGACAGGGCGGCTATGGCTACACCTTC. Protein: CASSYGQGGYGYTF. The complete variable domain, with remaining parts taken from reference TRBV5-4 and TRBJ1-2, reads ETGVTQSPTHLIKTRGQQVTLRCSSQSGHNTVSWYQQALGQGPQFIFQYYREEENGRGNFPPRFSGLQFPNYSSELNVNALELDDSALYLCASSYGQGGYGYTFGSGTRLTVV.

Here the CDR3 reads CASRGLQREGNEQFF. CDR3 coding DNA: TGCGCCAGCAGAGGACTCCAGCGGGAGGGCAATGAGCAGTTCTTC. This rearrangement joins TRBV5-1 to TRBJ2-1; 10 bases map to TRBD2. The CDR3 is 15 residues long. Germline CDR1 is SGHRS and CDR2 is YFSETQ. After removal of 5 bases from V and 6 bases from J, the junction contained 8 bases not matched to a gene.

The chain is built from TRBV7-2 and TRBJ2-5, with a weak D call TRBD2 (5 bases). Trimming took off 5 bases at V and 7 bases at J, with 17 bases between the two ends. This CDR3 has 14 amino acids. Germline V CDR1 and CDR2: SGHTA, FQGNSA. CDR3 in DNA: TGTGCCAGCAGCCCCCGTCGGGGTTCGCGGACCCAGTACTTC. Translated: CASSPRRGSRTQYF.

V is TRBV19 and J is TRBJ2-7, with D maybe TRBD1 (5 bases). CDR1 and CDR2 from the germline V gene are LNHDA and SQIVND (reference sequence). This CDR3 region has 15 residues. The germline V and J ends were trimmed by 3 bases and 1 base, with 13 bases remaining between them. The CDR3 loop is CASSIRTGVSYEQYF. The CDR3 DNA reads TGTGCCAGTAGTATTAGAACAGGAGTATCCTACGAGCAGTACTTC.

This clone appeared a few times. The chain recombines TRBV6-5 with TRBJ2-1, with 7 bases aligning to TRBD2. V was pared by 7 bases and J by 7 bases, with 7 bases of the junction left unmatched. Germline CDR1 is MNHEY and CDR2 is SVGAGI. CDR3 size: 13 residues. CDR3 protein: CASTRISGNEQFF. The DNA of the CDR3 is TGTGCCAGCACGCGAATTAGCGGGAATGAGCAGTTCTTC.

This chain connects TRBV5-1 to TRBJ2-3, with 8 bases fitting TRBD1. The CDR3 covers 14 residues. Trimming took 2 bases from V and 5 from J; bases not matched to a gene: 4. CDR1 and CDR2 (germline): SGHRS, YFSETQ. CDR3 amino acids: CASSFPDRGDTQYF. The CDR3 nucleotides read TGCGCCAGCAGCTTTCCAGACAGGGGAGATACGCAGTATTTT.

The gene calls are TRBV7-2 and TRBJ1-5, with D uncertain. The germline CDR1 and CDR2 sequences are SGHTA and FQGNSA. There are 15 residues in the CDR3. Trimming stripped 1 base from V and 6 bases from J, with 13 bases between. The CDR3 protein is CASSLVSGVAQPQHF. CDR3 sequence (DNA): TGTGCCAGCAGCTTAGTTAGCGGGGTGGCTCAGCCCCAGCATTTT.

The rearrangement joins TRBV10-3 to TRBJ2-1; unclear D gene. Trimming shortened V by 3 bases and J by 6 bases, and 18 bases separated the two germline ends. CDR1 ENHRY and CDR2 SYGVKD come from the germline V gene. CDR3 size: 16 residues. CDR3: CAISDPKGPLGNEQFF. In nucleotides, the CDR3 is TGTGCCATCAGTGACCCAAAGGGTCCCCTGGGCAATGAGCAGTTCTTC.